This is a list of T cell receptor beta chains from one sample in a study of monozygotic twins with inflammatory bowel disease. After re-calling the 5' RACE reads, TCRdb lists one entry per CDR3 protein, DNA absent. The record lists about 300,000 distinct CDR3 sequences, of which the ten most abundant hold 5.6%. The sample was blood. The receptor source for this set is a human donor with ulcerative colitis or Crohn's disease, or a healthy co-twin of an affected twin (not recorded which). Both conserved end residues are part of each CDR3.

V	J	CDR3
TRBV5-1	TRBJ2-7	CASRAPDRGSYEQYF
TRBV12-3/TRBV12-4	TRBJ2-1	CASRPTSGSYNEQFF
TRBV29-1	TRBJ1-5	CSVVVRLNQPQHF
TRBV29-1	TRBJ2-5	CSVALGGETQYF
TRBV20-1	TRBJ1-5	CSASGQGAGFNQPQHF
TRBV10-3	TRBJ2-3	CAISESIEYTQYF
TRBV11-1	TRBJ2-3	CASSLMRGSQLRSDTQYF
TRBV13	TRBJ2-1	CASSLNRGARIHNEQFF
TRBV5-1	TRBJ2-2	CASSPQGSHTGELFF
TRBV29-1	TRBJ1-1	CSARRGRGLNTEAFF
TRBV7-2	TRBJ2-7	CASSLGSGTIPFEQYF
TRBV18	TRBJ2-7	CASSPNGQGPYEQYF
TRBV6-2/TRBV6-3	TRBJ1-5	CASSYQYSNQPQHF
TRBV9	TRBJ2-1	CASSGGQGSYNEQFF
TRBV5-1	TRBJ1-2	CASSLNDRVPGYTF
TRBV12-3/TRBV12-4	TRBJ2-3	CASRLITDTQYF
TRBV12-3/TRBV12-4	TRBJ2-1	CASSFGEAGNQQFF
TRBV6-5	TRBJ2-7	CASSYGPGTVFSYEQYF
TRBV27	TRBJ2-7	CASSSQLALTRYEQYF
TRBV10-3	TRBJ1-5	CAIRDIENQPQHF
TRBV7-8	TRBJ2-1	CASSLTYNEQFF
TRBV5-1	TRBJ1-2	CASSLRTGDGYTF
TRBV7-2	TRBJ1-1	CASSDRGLEAFF
TRBV7-2	TRBJ2-7	CASSQNRVGTSYEQYF
TRBV3-1	TRBJ2-7	CASSQGWQGNEQYF
TRBV12-3/TRBV12-4	TRBJ1-2	CASRGDRESGYTF
TRBV7-2	TRBJ1-6	CASSAPEGVYSPLHF
TRBV12-3/TRBV12-4	TRBJ2-1	CASSVLTSAALDNEQFF
TRBV2	TRBJ1-5	CASSDGLSNQPQHF
TRBV15	TRBJ1-5	CATSREDGNQPQHF
TRBV15	TRBJ2-1	CATSRAPGQGSDEQFF
TRBV10-3	TRBJ2-2	CATAGEGYTGELFF
TRBV24-1	TRBJ1-5	CATSDSRASNQPQHF
TRBV19	TRBJ1-6	CASTWTENSPLHF
TRBV20-1	TRBJ1-1	CSAREDRQIGLNTEAFF
TRBV28	TRBJ2-1	CASTGTGNWNEQFF
TRBV11-2	TRBJ2-3	CASSRPGLASPDTQYF
TRBV30	TRBJ1-4	CAWSGRRYHNEKLFF
TRBV5-1	TRBJ2-1	CASSANTYNEQFF
TRBV6-2/TRBV6-3	TRBJ1-5	CASTPRADSNQPQHF
TRBV30	TRBJ1-2	CAWSETGSGSYTF
TRBV24-1	TRBJ1-1	CATSEPGRDTEAFF
TRBV27	TRBJ2-2	CASSFLWSADGELFF
TRBV14	TRBJ2-1	CASSASGDEQFF